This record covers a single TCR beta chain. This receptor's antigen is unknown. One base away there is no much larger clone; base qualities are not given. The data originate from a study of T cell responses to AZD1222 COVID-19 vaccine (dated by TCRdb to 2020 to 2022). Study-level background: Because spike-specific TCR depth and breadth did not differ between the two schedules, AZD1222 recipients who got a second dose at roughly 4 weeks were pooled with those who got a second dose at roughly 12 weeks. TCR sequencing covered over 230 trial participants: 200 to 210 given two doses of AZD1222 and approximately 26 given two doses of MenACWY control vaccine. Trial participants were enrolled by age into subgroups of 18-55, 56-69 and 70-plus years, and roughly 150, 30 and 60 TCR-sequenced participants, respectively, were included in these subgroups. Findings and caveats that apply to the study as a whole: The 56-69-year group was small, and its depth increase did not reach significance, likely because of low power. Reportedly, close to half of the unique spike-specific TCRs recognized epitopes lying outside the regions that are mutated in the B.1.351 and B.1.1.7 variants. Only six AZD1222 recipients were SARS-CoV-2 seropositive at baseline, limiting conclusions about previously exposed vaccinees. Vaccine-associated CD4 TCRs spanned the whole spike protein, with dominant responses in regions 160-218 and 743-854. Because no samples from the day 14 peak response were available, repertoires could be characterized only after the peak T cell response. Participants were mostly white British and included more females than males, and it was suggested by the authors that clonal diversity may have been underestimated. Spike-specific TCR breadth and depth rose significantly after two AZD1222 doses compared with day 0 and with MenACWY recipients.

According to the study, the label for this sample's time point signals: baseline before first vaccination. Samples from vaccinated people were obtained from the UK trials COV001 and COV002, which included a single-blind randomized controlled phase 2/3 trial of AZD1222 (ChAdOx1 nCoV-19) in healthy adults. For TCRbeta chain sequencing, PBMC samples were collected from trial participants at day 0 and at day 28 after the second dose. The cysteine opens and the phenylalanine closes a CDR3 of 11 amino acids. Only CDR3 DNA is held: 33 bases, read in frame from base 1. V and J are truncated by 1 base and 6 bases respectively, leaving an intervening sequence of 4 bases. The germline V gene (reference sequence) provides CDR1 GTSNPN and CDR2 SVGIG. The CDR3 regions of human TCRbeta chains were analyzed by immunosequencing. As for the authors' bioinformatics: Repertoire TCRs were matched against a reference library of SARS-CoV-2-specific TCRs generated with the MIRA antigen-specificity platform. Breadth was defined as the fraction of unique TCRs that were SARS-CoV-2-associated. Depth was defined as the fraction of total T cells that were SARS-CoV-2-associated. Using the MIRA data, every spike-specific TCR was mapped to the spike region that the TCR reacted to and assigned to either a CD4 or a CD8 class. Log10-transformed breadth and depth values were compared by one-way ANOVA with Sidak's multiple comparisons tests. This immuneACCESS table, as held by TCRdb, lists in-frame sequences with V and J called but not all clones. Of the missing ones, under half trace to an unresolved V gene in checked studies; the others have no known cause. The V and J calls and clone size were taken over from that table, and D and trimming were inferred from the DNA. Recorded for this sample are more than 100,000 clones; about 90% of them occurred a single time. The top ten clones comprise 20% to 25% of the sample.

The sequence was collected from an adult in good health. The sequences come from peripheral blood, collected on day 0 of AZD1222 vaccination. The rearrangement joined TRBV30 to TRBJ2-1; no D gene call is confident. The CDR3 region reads CAWSGGNEQFF. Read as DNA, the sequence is TGTGCCTGGAGTGGGGGCAATGAGCAGTTCTTC.